This entry is about one T cell receptor beta chain. Data came from immunoSEQ multiplex PCR; TCRdb stores just in-frame clones and leaves some out. Altogether about 140,000 clones are present, roughly 88% being singletons, with the ten largest covering about 1.7%. This specimen belongs to a study of blood T cell repertoires in COVID-19. V lost 6 bases, J lost 3 bases, and 9 bases lay in between. The CDR3 length is 13 residues. The germline V gene has CDR1 ENHRY and CDR2 SYGVKD. The V call is TRBV10-3, the J call TRBJ2-1, with D possibly matching TRBD1 (5 bases). The origin of this receptor is a woman between 45 and 60 years old with acute or convalescent COVID-19. Sequencing was performed on peripheral blood. The CDR3 loop reads CAISPGIYNEQFF. The DNA for the CDR3 is TGTGCCATCAGCCCAGGGATCTACAATGAGCAGTTCTTC.